This T cell receptor (beta chain) originates from a study of multiple sclerosis patients with progressive multifocal leukoencephalopathy. On this clone: Its antigen remains unidentified.

The time point: more than five months of natalizumab therapy. Samples T1 and T2 were drawn at 6 and 12 months of therapy, respectively. Study-level points and caveats: Expanded clones at PML onset predated and persisted through natalizumab therapy. Most PML patients had lower entropy, suggesting less diverse TRB repertoires. It is unclear whether the findings reflect JC virus infection or general immunocompromise.

CDR1 SGHRS and CDR2 YFSETQ come from the germline V gene. The CDR3 spans 14 residues. The V and J ends lost 5 bases and 6 bases, in that order; junction bases with no gene match: 6. Sequencing used immunoSEQ multiplex PCR; TCRdb keeps in-frame clones, though not all of them. The repertoire holds 25,000 to 30,000 clones, with under 90% as singletons. The clonotype originates from a human donor with multiple sclerosis. This material consisted of PBMCs, taken from a patient treated with natalizumab. This chain uses TRBV5-1 with TRBJ2-1; 9 bases map to TRBD2. The CDR3 DNA is TGCGCCAGCAGTCTACTAGCGGGCATCAATGAGCAGTTCTTC. Its translation: CASSLLAGINEQFF. Filled out from reference TRBV5-1 and TRBJ2-1, the complete variable domain reads KAGVTQTPRYLIKTRGQQVTLSCSPISGHRSVSWYQQTPGQGLQFLFEYFSETQRNKGNFPGRFSGRQFSNSRSEMNVSTLELGDSALYLCASSLLAGINEQFFGPGTRLTVL.